The TCR beta chain described here comes from a study of CD8 T cells in ankylosing spondylitis. Whole-study results and caveats: A TCR beta motif of under 10 highly homologous variants appeared characteristic of ankylosing spondylitis blood.

The trim removed 0 bases at V and 1 base at J, leaving 1 base unmatched. The CDR3 contains 15 residues. The germline gives CDR1 SGHRS, CDR2 YFSETQ. To note about this clonotype: Its antigen is unidentified.

5'-RACE, quantitative and with molecular barcodes, yielded the TCR beta libraries. From the 5' RACE reads, TCRdb called clonotypes with MiXCR, one entry per CDR3 protein. The sample has 250,000 to 300,000 distinct CDR3 sequences; 20% are singletons. This TCR came from a male donor with ankylosing spondylitis or in good health (not recorded which). Material for sequencing was blood, either unsorted or a sorted T cell fraction (not recorded which). The rearrangement uses TRBV5-1 and TRBJ2-1; TRBD1 agrees at 7 bases. The CDR3 loop is CASSLGDSSYNEQFF. The DNA for the CDR3 is TGCGCCAGCAGCTTGGGGGACAGTTCCTACAATGAGCAGTTCTTC.